In this sample, the clone carrying this T cell receptor (beta chain) turned up many times. Its antigen remains unknown. The CDR3 extends over 16 amino acids. Germline V CDR1 and CDR2: SGHRS, YFSETQ. The ends lost 2 bases at V and 4 bases at J; junction bases unmatched: 6. The source of the sample is a study of neurological immune-mediated disorders. Regarding the study as a whole: Because no CDR3 amino acid sequences were shared across subjects by expanded clones, private repertoires were suggested in all groups.

TCRdb ran MiXCR on the 5' RACE reads and lists one entry per CDR3 protein. Here the sample spans under 90,000 distinct CDR3 sequences, 3% to 4% being singletons. Sample: PBMCs. The rearrangement joins TRBV5-1 to TRBJ2-3; 11 nucleotides agree with TRBD2. This TCR was recovered from a woman in her 50s with multiple sclerosis. CDR3 protein: CASSFFSGGASDTQYF. CDR3 sequence (DNA): TGCGCCAGCAGCTTCTTTAGCGGGGGGGCCTCAGATACGCAGTATTTT.